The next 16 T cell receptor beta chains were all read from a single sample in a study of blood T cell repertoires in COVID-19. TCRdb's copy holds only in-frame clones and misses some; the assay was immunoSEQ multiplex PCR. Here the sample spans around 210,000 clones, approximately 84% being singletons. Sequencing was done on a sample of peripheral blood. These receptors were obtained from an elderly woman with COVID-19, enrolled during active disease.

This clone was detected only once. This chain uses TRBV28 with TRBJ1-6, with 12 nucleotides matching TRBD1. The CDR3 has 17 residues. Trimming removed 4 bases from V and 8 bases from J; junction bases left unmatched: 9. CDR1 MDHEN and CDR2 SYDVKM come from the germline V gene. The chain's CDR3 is CASSYPGQGAGDSPLHF. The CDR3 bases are TGTGCCAGCAGTTACCCGGGACAGGGGGCGGGGGATTCACCCCTCCACTTT.

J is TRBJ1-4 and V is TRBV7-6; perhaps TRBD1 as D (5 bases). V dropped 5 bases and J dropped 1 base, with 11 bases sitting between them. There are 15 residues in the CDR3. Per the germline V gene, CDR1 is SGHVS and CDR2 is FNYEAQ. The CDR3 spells CASSPAGQTNEKLFF. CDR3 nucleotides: TGTGCCAGCAGCCCGGCGGGGCAAACTAATGAAAAACTGTTTTTT.

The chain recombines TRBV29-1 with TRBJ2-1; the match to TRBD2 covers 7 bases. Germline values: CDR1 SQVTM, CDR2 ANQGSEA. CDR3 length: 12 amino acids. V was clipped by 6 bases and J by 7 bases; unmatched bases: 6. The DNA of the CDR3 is TGCAGCGTCGACCGGACTAGTAATGAGCAGTTCTTC. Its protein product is CSVDRTSNEQFF.

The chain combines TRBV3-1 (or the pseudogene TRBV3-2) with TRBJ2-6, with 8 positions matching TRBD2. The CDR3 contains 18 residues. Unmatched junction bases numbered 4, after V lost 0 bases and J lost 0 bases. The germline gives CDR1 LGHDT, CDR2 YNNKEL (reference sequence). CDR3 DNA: TGTGCCAGCAGCCAAGAAGGGCTAGCGGGCTCTGGGGCCAACGTCCTGACTTTC. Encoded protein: CASSQEGLAGSGANVLTF.

CDR3 nucleotides: TGTGCCAGCAGTTTCCAAGCCTCTGGAAACACCATATATTTT. This encodes CASSFQASGNTIYF. The rearrangement joins TRBV27 to TRBJ1-3, with unresolved D. The CDR3 runs to 14 residues. V dropped 3 bases and J dropped 0 bases, with 6 bases sitting between them. Germline lookup yields CDR1 MNHEY and CDR2 SMNVEV (reference sequence).

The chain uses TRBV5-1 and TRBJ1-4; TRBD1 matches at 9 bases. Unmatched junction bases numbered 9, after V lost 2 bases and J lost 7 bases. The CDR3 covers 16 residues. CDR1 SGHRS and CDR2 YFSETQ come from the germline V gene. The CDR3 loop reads CASSLGDRDWGEKLFF. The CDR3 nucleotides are TGCGCCAGCAGCTTAGGGGACAGGGACTGGGGTGAAAAACTGTTTTTT.

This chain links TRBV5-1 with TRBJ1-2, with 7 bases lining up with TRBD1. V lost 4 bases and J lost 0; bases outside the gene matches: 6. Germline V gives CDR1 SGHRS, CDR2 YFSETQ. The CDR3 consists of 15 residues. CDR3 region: CASSASGTANYGYTF. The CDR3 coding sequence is TGCGCCAGCAGCGCCTCCGGGACAGCTAACTATGGCTACACCTTC.

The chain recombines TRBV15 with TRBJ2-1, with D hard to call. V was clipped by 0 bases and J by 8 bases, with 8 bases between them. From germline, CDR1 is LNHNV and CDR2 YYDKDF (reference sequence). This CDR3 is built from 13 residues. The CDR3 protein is CATSRDRSYEQFF. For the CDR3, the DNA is TGTGCCACCAGCAGAGATCGTAGCTATGAGCAGTTCTTC.

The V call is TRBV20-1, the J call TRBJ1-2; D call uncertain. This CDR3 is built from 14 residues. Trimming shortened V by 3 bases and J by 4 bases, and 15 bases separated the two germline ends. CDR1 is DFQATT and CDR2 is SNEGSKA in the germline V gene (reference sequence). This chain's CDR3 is CSASTDPGAYGYTF. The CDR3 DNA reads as TGCAGTGCTAGTACCGACCCGGGAGCCTATGGCTACACCTTC.

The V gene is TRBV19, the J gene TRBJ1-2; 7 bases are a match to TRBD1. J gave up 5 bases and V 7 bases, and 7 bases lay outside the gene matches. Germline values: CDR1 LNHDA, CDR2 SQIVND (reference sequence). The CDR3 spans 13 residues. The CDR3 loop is CASMTQGSYGYTF. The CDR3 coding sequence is TGTGCCAGTATGACACAGGGGTCATATGGCTACACCTTC.

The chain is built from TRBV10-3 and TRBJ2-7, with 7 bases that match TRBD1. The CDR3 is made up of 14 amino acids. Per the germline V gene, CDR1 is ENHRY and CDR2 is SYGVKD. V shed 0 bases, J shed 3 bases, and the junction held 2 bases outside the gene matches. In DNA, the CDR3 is TGTGCCATCAGTGAGTCTGGACAGGACTACGAGCAGTACTTC. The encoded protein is CAISESGQDYEQYF.

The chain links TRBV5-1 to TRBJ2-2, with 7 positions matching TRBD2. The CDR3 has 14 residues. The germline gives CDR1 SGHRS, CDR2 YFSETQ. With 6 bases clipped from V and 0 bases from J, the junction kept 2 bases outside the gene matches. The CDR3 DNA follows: TGCGCCAGCATGCGGGAGACGAACACCGGGGAGCTGTTTTTT. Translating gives CASMRETNTGELFF.

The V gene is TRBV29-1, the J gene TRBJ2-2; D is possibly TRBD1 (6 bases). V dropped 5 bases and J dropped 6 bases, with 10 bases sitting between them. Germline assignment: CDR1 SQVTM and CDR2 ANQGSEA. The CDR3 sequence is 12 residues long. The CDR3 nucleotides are TGCAGCGTTAGAAAGGGGGCCGGGGAGCTGTTTTTT. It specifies CSVRKGAGELFF.

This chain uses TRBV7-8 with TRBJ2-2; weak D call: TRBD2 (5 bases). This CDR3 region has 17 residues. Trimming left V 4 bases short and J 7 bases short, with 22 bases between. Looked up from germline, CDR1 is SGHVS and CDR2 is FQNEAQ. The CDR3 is CASSSAPRRPGIGELFF. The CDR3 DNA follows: TGTGCCAGCAGCTCGGCCCCACGGAGGCCGGGGATCGGGGAGCTGTTTTTT.

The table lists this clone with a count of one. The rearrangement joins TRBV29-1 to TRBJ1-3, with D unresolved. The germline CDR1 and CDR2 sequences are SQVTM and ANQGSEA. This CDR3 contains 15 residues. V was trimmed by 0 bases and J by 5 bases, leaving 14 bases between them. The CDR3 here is CSVEDSWSRRNTIYF. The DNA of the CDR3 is TGCAGCGTTGAAGACAGTTGGAGCCGCCGAAACACCATATATTTT.

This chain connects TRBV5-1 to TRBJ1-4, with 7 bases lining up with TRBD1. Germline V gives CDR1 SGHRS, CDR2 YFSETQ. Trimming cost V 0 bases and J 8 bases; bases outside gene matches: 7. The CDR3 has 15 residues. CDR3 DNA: TGCGCCAGCAGCTTGGCCACTGGGACAGCCGAAAAACTGTTTTTT. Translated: CASSLATGTAEKLFF.